Detailed here is one T cell receptor beta chain. Its target is not known. This entry belongs to a study of CD8 T cells in ankylosing spondylitis. The CDR3 length is 14 residues. V was shortened by 4 bases and J by 2 bases, with 12 bases between the two germline ends. Germline V CDR1 and CDR2: SQVTM, ANQGSEA. Each TCR beta library was made by quantitative 5'-RACE that incorporated molecular barcodes. Using its own MiXCR run on the 5' RACE reads, TCRdb lists one record per CDR3 protein. The sample yields around 23,000 distinct CDR3 sequences, roughly 17% seen once. Whole-study results and caveats: Reported data indicate significant enrichment of disease-linked clones within matched ankylosing spondylitis synovial fluid. Some motif variants were previously reported in reactive arthritis synovial fluid and blood. Within ankylosing spondylitis blood, a TCR beta motif made up of several highly homologous variants appeared to be characteristic.

This chain uses TRBV29-1 with TRBJ1-3; the D is unclear. Sequencing was carried out using blood. The sequence was collected from a male donor with ankylosing spondylitis or in good health (not recorded which). The CDR3 bases are TGCAGCGTTGTCAACCCTACCGCTGGAAACACCATATATTTT. Its protein is CSVVNPTAGNTIYF.